The 3 T cell receptor beta chains reported below all come from one sample, sequenced in a study of identical twins. Via MiXCR, TCRdb re-called the 5' RACE reads, giving one row per CDR3 protein. The sample lists about 520,000 distinct CDR3 sequences; about 20% were seen once. These sequences were also reported in another study, on T cells expressing NK-cell markers.

Sample: CD4+ T cells sorted from blood. The receptors were gathered from a woman in her late teens or twenties in good health.

The sample holds a few counts of this clonotype. V usage is TRBV7-3 and J usage is TRBJ2-7; no reliable D call. Trimming shortened V by 3 bases and J by 5 bases, and 17 bases separated the two germline ends. The length of the CDR3 is 15 residues. Germline V CDR1 and CDR2: SGHTA, FQGTGA. CDR3 sequence reads: CASSFYAASLDEQYF. The CDR3 DNA reads TGTGCCAGCAGCTTTTACGCAGCGTCCTTAGACGAGCAGTACTTC.

Only a few counts were recorded for this clonotype. The chain recombines TRBV20-1 with TRBJ2-5, with 7 bases lining up with TRBD1. The CDR3 totals 13 residues. V shed 5 bases, J shed 3 bases, and the junction held 6 bases outside the gene matches. Germline V CDR1 and CDR2: DFQATT, SNEGSKA (reference sequence). CDR3: CSARDSRKETQYF. The CDR3 DNA sequence: TGCAGTGCTCGGGACAGCAGAAAAGAGACCCAGTACTTC.

The chain is built from TRBV20-1 and TRBJ1-5, with D perhaps TRBD1 (5 bases). Trimming took 0 bases from V and 6 from J, leaving 12 bases between them. The CDR3 is 14 residues long. Germline V gene data show CDR1 as DFQATT and CDR2 as SNEGSKA (reference sequence). The DNA for the CDR3 is TGCAGTGCTAGAGAGGGAACGGGGGTTCAGCCCCAGCATTTT. Residues: CSAREGTGVQPQHF.